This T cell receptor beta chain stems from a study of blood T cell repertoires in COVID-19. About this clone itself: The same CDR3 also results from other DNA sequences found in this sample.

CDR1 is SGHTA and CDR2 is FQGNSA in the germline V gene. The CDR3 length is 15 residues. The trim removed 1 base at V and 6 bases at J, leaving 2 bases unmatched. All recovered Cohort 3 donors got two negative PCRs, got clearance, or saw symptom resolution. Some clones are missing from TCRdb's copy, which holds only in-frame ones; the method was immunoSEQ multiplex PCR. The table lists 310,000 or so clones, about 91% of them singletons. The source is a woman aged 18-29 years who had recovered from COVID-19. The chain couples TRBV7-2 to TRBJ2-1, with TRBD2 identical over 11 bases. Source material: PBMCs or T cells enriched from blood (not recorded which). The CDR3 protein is CASSLGLAGGNEQFF. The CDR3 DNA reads TGTGCCAGCAGCTTAGGGCTAGCGGGGGGCAATGAGCAGTTCTTC. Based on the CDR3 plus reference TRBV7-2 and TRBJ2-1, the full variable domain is GAGVSQSPSNKVTEKGKDVELRCDPISGHTALYWYRQSLGQGLEFLIYFQGNSAPDKSGLPSDRFSAERTGGSVSTLTIQRTQQEDSAVYLCASSLGLAGGNEQFFGPGTRLTVL.